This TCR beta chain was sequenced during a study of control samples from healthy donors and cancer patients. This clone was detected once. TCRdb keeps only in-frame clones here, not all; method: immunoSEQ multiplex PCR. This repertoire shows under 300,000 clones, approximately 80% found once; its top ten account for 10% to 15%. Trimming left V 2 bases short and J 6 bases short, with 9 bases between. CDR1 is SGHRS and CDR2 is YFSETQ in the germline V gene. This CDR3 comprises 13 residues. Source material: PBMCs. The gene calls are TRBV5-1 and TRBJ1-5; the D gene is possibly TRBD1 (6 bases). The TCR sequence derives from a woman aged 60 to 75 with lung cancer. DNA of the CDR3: TGCGCCAGCAGCTTACAGGGTAGTCAGCCCCAGCATTTT. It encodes CASSLQGSQPQHF.